This T cell receptor (beta chain) originates from a study of T cells in Graves' hyperthyroidism and ophthalmopathy (dated by TCRdb to between 2018 and 2020). The study in broad terms: Peripheral blood samples were taken at the time of initial diagnosis, prior to any treatment. TCR V-J signatures able to tell the groups apart were searched for in a discovery cohort of some 100 patients, of whom approximately 40 had Graves' ophthalmopathy and 57 had stable Graves' hyperthyroidism. An independent validation cohort of under 20 hyperthyroidism patients and more than 15 patients who later progressed to ophthalmopathy tested prospective prediction of ophthalmopathy. The 100 or so discovery patients were divided at random into training and test sets in a 7:3 ratio. The paper describes TCR Vbeta CDR3 sequencing of about 140 peripheral blood samples, made up of 40 to 45 ophthalmopathy patients, around 78 hyperthyroidism patients and 17 progressor patients. Following sampling, methimazole starting at 30 mg daily was given to hyperthyroidism patients, and high-dose intravenous methylprednisolone was given to ophthalmopathy patients. In about six Graves' hyperthyroidism patients, the study also compared T-cell repertoires from thyroid tissue with T-cell repertoires from blood.

CDR3 length: 15 amino acids, cysteine to phenylalanine. Only CDR3 DNA remains: 45 bases, in frame from the first base. V and J are trimmed by 0 bases and 9 bases, and the gene matches miss 5 bases of the junction. The germline V gene supplies CDR1 MNHEY and CDR2 SVGAGI. The TCR beta CDR3 regions were amplified from the RNA transcripts. For the first round of RT-PCR on the TCR CDR3, the HTBI primer set was used together with the Qiagen OneStep RT-PCR kit. Libraries were constructed in a second round of multiplex PCR, after which size selection and purification were carried out. Libraries were sequenced paired-end with 100 bp reads on an Illumina HiSeq2000. Processing in the source paper ran as follows. Raw data were processed with SOAPnuke, discarding reads with adapters, uncalled bases, mean Phred below 15, or no exact constant-primer or identifier match. COPE v1.2.5 was used to merge the high-quality paired reads, and each unique nucleotide sequence was defined as a clonotype. MiTCR v1.1 was used to align the clonotypes against IMGT TRBV, TRBD and TRBJ reference segments. The analysis included only V-J combinations with a frequency above 0.0001, which together covered around 99% of the repertoires. The TCS score was defined as F50 (clonal expansion) divided by E x V (chaos), with BLOSUM62-based TCRdist calculated between CDR3 peptides within each V-J. Welch's t-statistics and random forest reduced roughly 540 V-J features to 10 to 15, which were used in a naive Bayes classifier (R e1071). Thyroid-blood repertoire similarity was quantified with the Morisita-Horn index. The public sequencing data were trimmed at Q25 with fastp and processed into clonotypes with MiXCR by TCRdb, which kept only in-frame beta chains. One record per CDR3 amino acid sequence lists the most common genes and DNA. The V and J calls and clone size are TCRdb's, not the authors'. This sample lists 750,000 to 950,000 distinct CDR3 sequences; 38% were detected once. 7% to 10% of the sample goes to the ten largest clones.

Stable Graves' hyperthyroidism was defined as no progression to ophthalmopathy during 18 months of follow-up. Hyperthyroidism patients were newly diagnosed, had a disease duration of under 2 months, and were aged 18 to 65 years. Exclusion was applied to patients with uncontrolled infections, other autoimmune diseases, pregnancy or lactation. Diagnoses were based on clinical symptoms, serum thyroxine and TRAb, thyroid ultrasound and orbital computed tomography. PBMCs were separated from around 9.1 ml of fresh peripheral blood using Ficoll-Paque density gradient centrifugation. Total RNA was extracted using Trizol reagent, and RNA quality was assessed on an Agilent 2100 Bioanalyzer. About this clonotype itself: What antigen it recognizes has not been identified. The input lacks base qualities; no much larger clone sits a single base away.

The study at large found these results: Most expanded thyroid clonotypes (frequency above 0.001) were also detected in blood, a finding suggesting that blood repertoires may reflect thyroid immune responses. Ophthalmopathy was separated from stable hyperthyroidism by a 13 V-J signature model, with approximately 89% sensitivity and approximately 81% specificity obtained in cross-validation and 80%/75% obtained in testing. No statistical method was used to set the sample size in advance, and investigators knew the group allocation. In validation, the model predicted progression to ophthalmopathy a median of around 6.5 months before onset, with about 70% sensitivity and about 75% specificity.

The source is a man in his late teens or twenties with Graves' hyperthyroidism. The sample was blood. This sequence uses TRBV6-5 and TRBJ1-6; 7 nucleotides in the junction match TRBD1. CDR3 region: CASSYSDRRSSPLHF. The sequenced DNA: TGTGCCAGCAGTTACTCGGACAGGAGGAGTTCACCCCTCCACTTT.